The next 20 T cell receptor beta chains were all read from a single sample in a study of shared clonotypes between healthy human individuals. Repertoires were generated with immunoSEQ multiplex PCR, while TCRdb's copy carries only in-frame clones and drops some. The sample lists millions of clones, about 95% occurring once. The sample consisted of naive CD4+ T cells sorted from blood. Subset denoted: CD45RA+ positively selected. The receptors here all came from a man younger than 35 in good health.

This clone has just a few counts. V is TRBV18 and J is TRBJ1-4; 7 nucleotides match TRBD1. This CDR3 contains 14 residues. Trimming cost V 0 bases and J 12 bases; bases outside gene matches: 7. Germline assignment: CDR1 KGHSH and CDR2 LQKENI. CDR3 sequence: CASSPPGGGPELFF. The CDR3 region has the DNA TGTGCCAGCTCACCACCGGGAGGGGGCCCGGAACTGTTTTTT.

This chain joins TRBV7-8 and TRBJ2-5; D may be TRBD2 (6 bases). TRBJ2-7 explains the end of the DNA better; the J call may be wrong. CDR3 length equals 15 residues. Germline V gene sequence: CDR1 SGHVS, CDR2 FQNEAQ. The CDR3 reads CASSLKGLTPYEQYF. CDR3 DNA: TGTGCCAGCAGCTTAAAGGGACTGACGCCCTACGAGCAGTACTTC.

Of note for this clone: One end of the junction is discordant with germline, which a read error may explain. The rearrangement joins TRBV7-7 to TRBJ2-5; a possible D gene is TRBD2 (5 bases). Germline V gives CDR1 SSHAT, CDR2 FNYEAQ (reference sequence). This CDR3 has 14 residues. The CDR3 bases are TGTGCTAGCAGCTTTAGCAGGTCCGAGGGGACCCAGTACTTC. Translated, it gives CASSFSRSEGTQYF.

The rearrangement uses TRBV27 and TRBJ1-2, with 9 bases matching TRBD1. The V gene's germline CDR1 is MNHEY and CDR2 SMNVEV (reference sequence). The CDR3 has 15 amino acids. V gave up 0 bases and J gave up 4 bases; unmatched junction bases: 3. The CDR3 reads CASSLSGQGVYGYTF. The CDR3 DNA follows: TGTGCCAGCAGTTTATCGGGACAGGGCGTCTATGGCTACACCTTC.

The chain uses TRBV10-3 and TRBJ1-2; D not certain. The CDR3 covers 12 residues. Germline CDR1 ENHRY, CDR2 SYGVKD. V dropped 10 bases and J dropped 4 bases, with 13 bases sitting between them. The CDR3 DNA reads as TGTGCCACCAGAGAGGGTGGCTATGGCTACACCTTC. Its protein is CATREGGYGYTF.

The chain employs TRBV9 and TRBJ1-1, with a tentative D call TRBD1 (5 bases). V was shortened by 0 bases and J by 3 bases, with 12 bases between the two germline ends. In germline, CDR1 is SGDLS, CDR2 YYNGEE. The CDR3 extends over 15 amino acids. The CDR3 reads CASSVADSFHTEAFF. CDR3 nucleotides: TGTGCCAGCAGCGTAGCAGACAGTTTCCACACTGAAGCTTTCTTT.

In regard to this clone: No conserved phenylalanine or tryptophan is present at the end of the CDR3, so a read error is the likely explanation. The DNA is left out, because the CDR3 cannot be placed on it with certainty; the CDR3 is given as TCRdb lists it. The rearrangement joins TRBV19 to TRBJ2-7. With termini counted, the CDR3 has 11 amino acids. CDR1 is LNHDA and CDR2 is SQIVND in the germline V gene (reference sequence). The CDR3 spells CASSTGTTYYY.

The V call is TRBV30, the J call TRBJ1-2; D is perhaps TRBD1 (5 bases). V lost 0 bases, J lost 4 bases, and 12 bases lay in between. The CDR3 has 14 amino acids. The germline V gene has CDR1 GTSNPN and CDR2 SVGIG (reference sequence). CDR3 DNA sequence: TGTGCCTGGAGTGTCGACAGTGCGGGCTATGGCTACACCTTC. Translating gives CAWSVDSAGYGYTF.

The chain employs TRBV5-1 and TRBJ1-6, with D unclear. The CDR3 has 16 amino acids. Per germline, CDR1 SGHRS and CDR2 YFSETQ. Trimming pared 0 bases from V and 7 bases from J, leaving 14 bases between. The CDR3 DNA sequence: TGCGCCAGCAGCTTGGGATCTGCGGGGTGGAATTCACCCCTCCACTTT. It is translated as CASSLGSAGWNSPLHF.

This clone has a single count. V is TRBV7-2 and J is TRBJ1-2; TRBD1 agrees at 10 bases. Germline V gene data show CDR1 as SGHTA and CDR2 as FQGNSA. Unmatched junction bases numbered 7, after V lost 5 bases and J lost 1 base. The length of the CDR3 is 16 residues. The CDR3 sequence is CASSPRQGASNYGYTF. CDR3 DNA sequence: TGTGCCAGCAGCCCCCGACAGGGGGCGAGTAACTATGGCTACACCTTC.

The DNA of the CDR3 is TGCGCCAACTCTTTAATACAGGGTCAGGGAAAAAAACTGTTTTTT. It codes for CANSLIQGQGKKLFF. The genes are TRBV10-1 and TRBJ1-4; the D gene is possibly TRBD1 (6 bases). The CDR3 is 15 amino acids. Trimming took 10 bases from V and 9 from J, leaving 24 bases between them. Germline V gene lookup returns CDR1 WNHNN and CDR2 SYGVQD (reference sequence).

The genes are TRBV15 and TRBJ2-7; D gene unclear. V lost 4 bases and J lost 2, with 15 bases in between. Per the germline V gene, CDR1 is LNHNV and CDR2 is YYDKDF (reference sequence). The CDR3 loop spans 15 amino acids. The CDR3 DNA reads TGTGCCACCAGCACTAGGATATTACTTACCTACGAGCAGTACTTC. Translated, it gives CATSTRILLTYEQYF.

As to this clone: Other DNA sequences in the sample encode the same CDR3. The chain is built from TRBV5-1 and TRBJ2-7; 9 bases map to TRBD2. Trimming took 5 bases from V and 1 from J; bases not matched to a gene: 4. This CDR3 has 14 amino acids. Germline V gene lookup returns CDR1 SGHRS and CDR2 YFSETQ. This CDR3 is CASSGSGGSYEQYF. The CDR3, as DNA: TGCGCCAGCAGTGGTAGCGGGGGATCCTACGAGCAGTACTTC. The whole variable domain, filled in from reference TRBV5-1 and TRBJ2-7, reads KAGVTQTPRYLIKTRGQQVTLSCSPISGHRSVSWYQQTPGQGLQFLFEYFSETQRNKGNFPGRFSGRQFSNSRSEMNVSTLELGDSALYLCASSGSGGSYEQYFGPGTRLTVT.

This clone came up once. The CDR3 is CASSPGYVQNTEAFF. The CDR3 bases are TGTGCCAGCAGCCCGGGGTACGTTCAGAACACTGAAGCTTTCTTT. The J gene is TRBJ1-1, the V gene TRBV9; D not resolved. CDR1 and CDR2 (germline): SGDLS, YYNGEE. Trimming took off 4 bases at V and 1 base at J, with 14 bases between the two ends. The CDR3 spans 15 residues.

The rearrangement links TRBV18 to TRBJ1-5; D might be TRBD1 (5 bases). Between the trimmed V and J ends, which lost 3 bases and 6 bases, there was a span of 15 bases. This CDR3 spans 15 amino acids. Per germline, CDR1 KGHSH and CDR2 LQKENI. The CDR3 bases are TGTGCCAGCTCACCCACGGGGGTAGTGGGTCAGCCCCAGCATTTT. Translated: CASSPTGVVGQPQHF.

A note on this clone: A junction boundary mismatches the germline segment, possibly from a read error. V usage is TRBV2 and J usage is TRBJ1-4; no firm D call. This CDR3 has 14 residues. Germline V lookup: CDR1 SNHLY, CDR2 FYNNEI. The CDR3 nucleotides are TGTGCCAGCAGCGAAGGACTGGCAGGTGAAAAACTGTTTTTT. It is translated as CASSEGLAGEKLFF.

The rearrangement joins TRBV30 to TRBJ2-7; D is ambiguous. Germline V lookup: CDR1 GTSNPN, CDR2 SVGIG (reference sequence). The CDR3 is 13 amino acids. The V and J ends lost 1 base and 3 bases respectively, with 10 bases between them. CDR3 region: CAWSGAIGYEQYF. The CDR3 region has the DNA TGTGCCTGGAGTGGAGCCATCGGCTACGAGCAGTACTTC.

This rearrangement joins TRBV7-9 to TRBJ1-1, with D possibly matching TRBD1 (6 bases). The germline V gene has CDR1 SEHNR and CDR2 FQNEAQ (reference sequence). Trimming took off 2 bases at V and 7 bases at J, with 11 bases between the two ends. This CDR3 spans 13 amino acids. The DNA for the CDR3 is TGTGCCAGCAGCTTAACGGGGGCCAGTGAAGCTTTCTTT. It yields the protein CASSLTGASEAFF.

The chain couples TRBV2 to TRBJ2-3, with no clear D. Germline CDR1 and CDR2: SNHLY and FYNNEI. V was trimmed by 5 bases and J by 10 bases, leaving 4 bases between them. This CDR3 spans 9 amino acids. The CDR3 is CASSPAQYF. DNA of the CDR3: TGTGCCAGCAGTCCAGCGCAGTATTTT.

The chain has TRBV6-6 and TRBJ2-7; TRBD2 aligns across 11 bases. V dropped 5 bases and J dropped 6; count of bases not matched to a gene: 6. Germline CDR1 is MNHNY and CDR2 is SVGAGI (reference sequence). This CDR3 is 14 amino acids long. The CDR3 DNA reads TGTGCCAGCAGTACGACTAGCGGGAAGGGCGAGCAGTACTTC. Protein: CASSTTSGKGEQYF.